The TCR beta chain described here comes from a study of T cell clonotyping in hematopoietic cell transplantation (dated by TCRdb to about 2021). Some background on the complete study: In the study, 135 blood samples were gathered from over 30 consecutive transplant recipients and their related donors. Recruitment of patients was conducted between late 2015 and January 2017, and follow-up was continued until September 2020 or death.

With the immunoSEQ assay, which is a bias-controlled multiplex PCR relying on V- and J-specific primers, TCR beta CDR3 regions were amplified from genomic DNA. In a second PCR step, the CDR3 amplicons were tagged with a proprietary barcode plus Illumina adapter sequences. An Illumina MiSeq instrument was used to sequence the CDR3 libraries. From the authors' description of their analysis: Export and quality control were done with immunoSEQ Analyzer 3.0, while downstream analyses used R Bioconductor and Immunarch. Only productive rearrangements in the normalized downsampled data set were used to calculate repertoire metrics. In the normalized cohort, a clonotype counted as pathologically expanded if the clonotype was larger than 5 templates. Repertoire diversity was measured with the Inverse Simpson Index. CMV-specificity analyses were carried out on the non-normalized data set to capture all clonotypes. TCRdb limited this immuneACCESS table to in-frame rearrangements with V and J called. A share of clones is missing; checked studies link under half to unresolved V genes, and the rest is unexplained. That table gives V, J and clone size, and the DNA gave D and trimming. This sample holds about 5,700 clones; 77% were observed only once. The ten largest make up roughly a quarter of the sample.

Reading the label with the study, this specimen's time point is: 100 days after allo-HCT. Blood from recipients was drawn roughly 28 days before transplant, then again at days 30, 100 and 180 after transplant. Nuclei Lysis Solution was used to extract genomic DNA from fresh or cryopreserved unfractionated peripheral blood mononuclear cells. Taken from cysteine to phenylalanine, the CDR3 has 15 residues. Only CDR3 DNA is held: 45 bases, read in frame from base 1. The germline V gene specifies MNHNS as CDR1 and SASEGT as CDR2. From V the trimming removes 6 bases and from J it removes 6 bases, while the gene matches leave 11 bases of the junction unaccounted for. What the study reported, not specific to this receptor: Sample size was limited, and cells were not sorted, so CD4 and CD8 repertoire contributions could not be separated. Overlap with donor repertoires was found for only a small fraction of recipient repertoires, with over 95% found to appear de novo at the given depth. Inverse Simpson Index values from donors and from recipients before transplant predicted broader TCR repertoire diversity after transplant. A decrease in recipient TCR diversity was observed after transplant, and a progressive increase in pathologically expanded clonotypes was seen from day 30 to day 180.

Regarding this clone: This clone's antigen is unknown. Base qualities are not at hand, and no much larger clone is one base apart.

This clonotype was sampled from a male patient in his fifties who had an allogeneic stem cell transplant from an unrelated donor, so the T cells may come from the graft donor. Some clones in this sample may be carry-over from other donors' samples. Sequencing was performed on PBMCs, taken 100 days after allogeneic stem cell transplant. The sequence joins TRBV6-1 to TRBJ1-5, and TRBD1 aligns with 7 junction nucleotides. The CDR3 amino acid sequence is: CASSPGQRSVQPQHF. The DNA reads as follows: TGTGCCAGCAGCCCGGGACAGAGAAGTGTTCAGCCCCAGCATTTT.